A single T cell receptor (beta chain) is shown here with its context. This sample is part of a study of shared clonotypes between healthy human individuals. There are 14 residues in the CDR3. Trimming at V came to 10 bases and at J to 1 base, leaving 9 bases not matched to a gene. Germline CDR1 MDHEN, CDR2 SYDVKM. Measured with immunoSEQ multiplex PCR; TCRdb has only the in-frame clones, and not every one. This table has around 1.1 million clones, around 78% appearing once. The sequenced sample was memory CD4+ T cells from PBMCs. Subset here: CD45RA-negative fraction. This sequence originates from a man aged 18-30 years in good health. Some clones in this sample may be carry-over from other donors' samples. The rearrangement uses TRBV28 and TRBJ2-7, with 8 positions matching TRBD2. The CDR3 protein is CATLPPGGSYEQYF. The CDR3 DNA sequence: TGTGCCACTCTCCCCCCGGGAGGGTCCTACGAGCAGTACTTC.